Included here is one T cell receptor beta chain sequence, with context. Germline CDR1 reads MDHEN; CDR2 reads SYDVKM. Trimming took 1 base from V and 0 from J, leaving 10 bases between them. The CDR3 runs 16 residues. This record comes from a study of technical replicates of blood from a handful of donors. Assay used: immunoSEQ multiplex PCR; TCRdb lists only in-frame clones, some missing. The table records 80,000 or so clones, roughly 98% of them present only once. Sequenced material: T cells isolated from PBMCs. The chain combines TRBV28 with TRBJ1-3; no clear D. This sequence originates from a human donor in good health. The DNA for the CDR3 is TGTGCCAGCAGTTTATACAGAACGGTCTCTGGAAACACCATATATTTT. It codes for CASSLYRTVSGNTIYF.